This T cell receptor (beta chain) originates from a study of graft-versus-host responses after intestinal transplantation. Study context: Tacrolimus and steroids were given for 2 to 4 years to all recipients after anti-thymocyte globulin induction.

TCRdb's table, derived via immunoSEQ multiplex PCR, lists solely in-frame clones and lacks some. The sample lists about 8,600 clones; 31% were seen once. Germline loops: CDR1 LGHNA, CDR2 YNFKEQ. The CDR3 loop spans 16 amino acids. The V and J ends lost 5 bases and 5 bases, in that order; junction bases with no gene match: 10. This clone was seen a few times. The chain joins TRBV4-2 to TRBJ1-2, with 11 bases fitting TRBD1. Sequenced here: alloreactive CD4+ T cells from a mixed lymphocyte reaction culture, sampled before intestinal transplant. Subset described: CFSE-low proliferating T cells sorted from roughly six-day pre-transplant mixed lymphocyte reaction (GvH or HvG direction). The receptor comes from a human patient who received an intestinal transplant. The CDR3 protein is CASSSRPGQGVYGYTF. The DNA of the CDR3 is TGTGCCAGCAGCTCCCGGCCGGGACAGGGGGTTTATGGCTACACCTTC.